The 9 T cell receptor beta chains below were found in one sample sequenced in a study of OX40 agonist ivuxolimab in advanced cancers. The method behind the library was the immunoSEQ multiplex PCR assay. As stored in TCRdb, this immuneACCESS dataset retains in-frame rearrangements with V and J assigned. A fraction of the clones does not appear; measured against another copy, unresolved V genes explain less than half of the discrepancy, and the remainder lacks a known reason. The sample table lists approximately 92,000 clones, roughly 95% of them with a count of one. The ten largest clones represent 2% to 2.5% of the sample. Source: CD4+ or CD8+ T cells sorted from blood, taken in a trial of the OX40 agonist ivuxolimab. These receptors were obtained from an adult with an advanced solid tumor such as melanoma, head and neck, liver or kidney cancer.

This chain uses TRBV7-6 with TRBJ2-1; D perhaps matches TRBD1 (5 bases). The CDR3 consists of 15 residues. Germline V gives CDR1 SGHVS, CDR2 FNYEAQ. V was clipped by 2 bases and J by 1 base, with 9 bases between them. Written as DNA, the CDR3 is TGTGCCAGCAGCTTACACAGGTCTTCCTACAATGAGCAGTTCTTC. Translation gives CASSLHRSSYNEQFF.

The chain joins TRBV10-3 to TRBJ2-3; a possible D gene is TRBD1 (5 bases). The CDR3 covers 16 residues. Germline V CDR1 and CDR2: ENHRY, SYGVKD. V was shortened by 5 bases and J by 2 bases, with 17 bases between the two germline ends. CDR3 sequence (DNA): TGTGCCATCAGTCCCCAAGGGGAAGTTGACACAGATACGCAGTATTTT. It is translated as CAISPQGEVDTDTQYF.

This chain connects TRBV28 to TRBJ1-1; TRBD1 agrees at 10 bases. The V segment lost 4 bases and the J segment 1 base; nucleotides outside the gene matches: 6. Germline CDR1 reads MDHEN; CDR2 reads SYDVKM. There are 16 residues in the CDR3. CDR3 sequence: CASSWGQGKKNTEAFF. CDR3 coding DNA: TGTGCCAGCAGTTGGGGACAGGGGAAGAAGAACACTGAAGCTTTCTTT.

The chain combines TRBV4-1 with TRBJ2-2, with a weak D call TRBD2 (5 bases). This CDR3 spans 15 amino acids. Between the trimmed V and J ends, which lost 2 bases and 5 bases, there was a span of 12 bases. The germline gives CDR1 MGHRA, CDR2 YSYEKL. The CDR3 region is CASSQRTGETGELFF. CDR3 bases: TGCGCCAGCAGCCAAAGGACTGGAGAAACCGGGGAGCTGTTTTTT.

The rearrangement uses TRBV19 and TRBJ1-5; 7 bases align to TRBD1. In germline, CDR1 is LNHDA, CDR2 SQIVND (reference sequence). This CDR3 spans 15 amino acids. V dropped 3 bases and J dropped 5; count of bases not matched to a gene: 7. The CDR3 DNA is TGTGCCAGTAGTATCAGCGACAGGGAGGATCAGCCCCAGCATTTT. Translating it yields CASSISDREDQPQHF.

V is TRBV9 and J is TRBJ2-1, with D uncertain. Germline V lookup: CDR1 SGDLS, CDR2 YYNGEE. The length of the CDR3 is 13 residues. Trimming removed 0 bases at V and 3 bases at J, with 4 bases between. CDR3 in amino acids: CASSVDNYNEQFF. For the CDR3, the DNA is TGTGCCAGCAGCGTAGACAACTACAATGAGCAGTTCTTC.

The J gene is TRBJ2-7, the V gene TRBV25-1; 7 nucleotides align to TRBD1. After removal of 3 bases from V and 5 bases from J, the junction contained 7 bases not matched to a gene. Germline loops: CDR1 MGHDK, CDR2 SYGVNS. The CDR3 has 14 residues. CDR3 bases: TGTGCCAGCAGTGATGTGACAGGGATGAACGAGCAGTACTTC. It specifies CASSDVTGMNEQYF.

Concerning this clone itself: Compared with germline, one end of the junction differs, possibly owing to a read error. This same CDR3 is encoded by further DNA sequences in the sample. The J gene is TRBJ2-2, the V gene TRBV10-1; D remains unclear. The germline V gene has CDR1 WNHNN and CDR2 SYGVQD (reference sequence). The CDR3 is 14 amino acids. The CDR3 sequence: CASSESPNTGELFF. CDR3 DNA: TGCGCCAGCAGTGAGTCACCGAATACCGGGGAGCTGTTTTTT.

The chain is built from TRBV29-1 and TRBJ2-7; perhaps TRBD1 as D (5 bases). From germline, CDR1 is SQVTM and CDR2 ANQGSEA. V shed 7 bases and J shed 4 bases, with 14 bases lying between them. This CDR3 contains 12 residues. CDR3 bases: TGCAGCGCACTTCAGGGTTCGTACGAGCAGTACTTC. Translating it yields CSALQGSYEQYF.